Following are 30 T cell receptor beta chains from one sample sequenced in a study of CD8+ T cells in alopecia areata. The treatment was: oral pan-JAK inhibitor, 5-10 mg twice daily. The authors extracted RNA and reverse transcribed it into cDNA as the sequencing template. The method was immunoSEQ multiplex PCR; TCRdb's version includes in-frame clones alone and lacks a portion of them. The sample shows more than 140,000 clones, around 87% of them seen only once. This material consisted of CD8+ T cells sorted from blood, taken at week 4, from a patient treated with tofacitinib. Receptors originate from a human donor with alopecia areata.

This clone was recorded only once. The chain employs TRBV9 and TRBJ1-1; D uncertain. This CDR3 has 13 residues. The V gene's germline CDR1 is SGDLS and CDR2 YYNGEE. V lost 0 bases and J lost 10, with 13 bases in between. The CDR3: CASSVGSGDRAFF. CDR3 sequence (DNA): TGTGCCAGCAGCGTAGGATCGGGTGATCGAGCTTTCTTT.

This clone was detected a few times. V gene TRBV11-2 combines with J gene TRBJ1-1; no definite D call. The V end lost 0 bases, the J end lost 6 bases, and 5 bases lay between the germline ends. The length of the CDR3 is 12 residues. From germline, CDR1 is SGHAT and CDR2 FQNNGV. CDR3 bases: TGTGCCAGCAGCTTAGATTCCGCTGAAGCTTTCTTT. It specifies CASSLDSAEAFF.

The rearrangement uses TRBV10-3 and TRBJ2-7, with TRBD1 as a possible D gene (5 bases). Trimming shortened V by 3 bases and J by 5 bases, and 11 bases separated the two germline ends. CDR3 length: 13 amino acids. Looked up from germline, CDR1 is ENHRY and CDR2 is SYGVKD. The CDR3 coding sequence is TGTGCCATCAGTGATCAGGGAACGGACGAGCAGTACTTC. It encodes CAISDQGTDEQYF.

The rearrangement uses TRBV19 and TRBJ2-5; D may match TRBD1 or TRBD2 (5 bases each). CDR1 is LNHDA, CDR2 SQIVND, per germline (reference sequence). This CDR3 is 13 amino acids long. The V end was cut by 3 bases, the J end by 4 bases, with 9 bases between. CDR3 residues: CASSIYGGETQYF. DNA of the CDR3: TGTGCCAGTAGTATTTATGGGGGAGAGACCCAGTACTTC.

This clone was picked up a small number of times. V usage is TRBV7-9 and J usage is TRBJ2-4, with D perhaps assigned TRBD1 or TRBD2 (6 bases each). The CDR3 is 16 residues long. With 5 bases removed from V and 0 bases from J, the gap between germline ends came to 14 bases. CDR1 and CDR2 from the germline V gene are SEHNR and FQNEAQ (reference sequence). The CDR3, as DNA: TGTGCCAGCAGCCCGCGGGACACCCGAGCCAAAAACATTCAGTACTTC. Translated, it gives CASSPRDTRAKNIQYF.

The chain links TRBV6-6 to TRBJ2-7; tentatively, D is TRBD2 (5 bases). This CDR3 has 12 residues. The germline V gene has CDR1 MNHNY and CDR2 SVGAGI (reference sequence). With 6 bases removed from V and 5 bases from J, the gap between germline ends came to 11 bases. DNA for the CDR3: TGTGCCAGCAGAGCAGCGGCCGACGAGCAGTACTTC. It yields the protein CASRAAADEQYF.

CDR3 residues: CASSLAVAGSYNEQFF. The CDR3 DNA reads as TGTGCCAGCAGCTTAGCGGTAGCGGGATCCTACAATGAGCAGTTCTTC. The chain has TRBV7-8 and TRBJ2-1, with TRBD2 matching 8 bases. Trimming removed 0 bases from V and 1 base from J; junction bases left unmatched: 2. CDR1 SGHVS and CDR2 FQNEAQ come from the germline V gene. The CDR3 covers 16 residues. The whole variable domain, filled in from reference TRBV7-8 and TRBJ2-1, reads GAGVSQSPRYKVAKRGQDVALRCDPISGHVSLFWYQQALGQGPEFLTYFQNEAQLDKSGLPSDRFFAERPEGSVSTLKIQRTQQEDSAVYLCASSLAVAGSYNEQFFGPGTRLTVL.

In regard to this clone: The same CDR3 arises from other DNA sequences in this sample as well. The chain carries TRBV30 and TRBJ2-7, with D tentatively TRBD1 (5 bases). This CDR3 has 12 amino acids. Trimming pared 1 base from V and 3 bases from J, leaving 7 bases between. The germline gives CDR1 GTSNPN, CDR2 SVGIG (reference sequence). The CDR3 protein is CAWSADSYEQYF. CDR3 in DNA: TGTGCCTGGAGTGCAGACAGCTACGAGCAGTACTTC.

This chain links TRBV29-1 with TRBJ2-7; D perhaps matches TRBD1 (6 bases). The CDR3 sequence is 12 residues long. Germline CDR1 is SQVTM and CDR2 is ANQGSEA. V was cut by 1 base and J by 7 bases, with 11 bases left in between. The CDR3 nucleotides are TGCAGCGTTGAAGGGGGGCCTAGGGAGCAGTACTTC. Amino acid sequence: CSVEGGPREQYF.

V is TRBV29-1 and J is TRBJ1-2, with 8 nucleotides matching TRBD1. CDR3 length: 14 amino acids. Germline lookup yields CDR1 SQVTM and CDR2 ANQGSEA. V gave up 1 base and J gave up 7 bases; unmatched junction bases: 8. CDR3 sequence reads: CSVEGQGAFSGYTF. In DNA, the CDR3 is TGCAGCGTTGAAGGGCAGGGGGCGTTCAGTGGCTACACCTTC.

This sequence joins TRBV30 and TRBJ2-7; unclear D gene. The CDR3 runs 13 residues. The V end was cut by 2 bases, the J end by 2 bases, with 10 bases between. Germline-derived CDR1 and CDR2 are GTSNPN and SVGIG (reference sequence). The CDR3 DNA reads TGTGCCTGGAGTCCGGGTCTTACCTACGAGCAGTACTTC. Protein product: CAWSPGLTYEQYF. Drawing the rest from reference TRBV30 and TRBJ2-7, the complete variable domain is SQTIHQWPATLVQPVGSPLSLECTVEGTSNPNLYWYRQAAGRGLQLLFYSVGIGQISSEVPQNLSASRPQDRQFILSSKKLLLSDSGFYLCAWSPGLTYEQYFGPGTRLTVT.

The V and J genes are TRBV30 and TRBJ2-2; D ambiguous. Germline assignment: CDR1 GTSNPN and CDR2 SVGIG (reference sequence). The CDR3 is 13 amino acids. Deletions cut 2 bases from V and 0 bases from J, with 4 bases between. The DNA for the CDR3 is TGTGCCTGGAGTCGTTCGAACACCGGGGAGCTGTTTTTT. Its protein product is CAWSRSNTGELFF.

This sequence joins TRBV5-1 and TRBJ2-5; 7 bases map to TRBD1. The length of the CDR3 is 14 residues. The germline gives CDR1 SGHRS, CDR2 YFSETQ. J lost 5 bases, V lost 0 bases, and 4 bases had no gene match. The CDR3 loop is CASSLGQGRETQYF. CDR3 bases: TGCGCCAGCAGCTTGGGACAGGGTCGGGAGACCCAGTACTTC.

The J gene is TRBJ1-5, the V gene TRBV29-1; perhaps TRBD1 as D (5 bases). There are 13 residues in the CDR3. Trimming removed 6 bases from V and 1 base from J, with 10 bases in between. The germline gives CDR1 SQVTM, CDR2 ANQGSEA. The CDR3 region is CSVIWDSNQPQHF. The CDR3 DNA reads as TGCAGCGTAATTTGGGACAGCAATCAGCCCCAGCATTTT.

The V gene is TRBV29-1, the J gene TRBJ2-5; TRBD1 matches 8 bases. The CDR3 extends over 11 amino acids. Trimming took 7 bases from V and 4 from J; bases not matched to a gene: 2. CDR1 is SQVTM and CDR2 is ANQGSEA in the germline V gene. The chain's CDR3 is CSGDRGETQYF. The CDR3 nucleotides are TGCAGCGGAGACAGGGGAGAGACCCAGTACTTC.

The chain recombines TRBV10-3 with TRBJ2-3; D is possibly TRBD2 (5 bases). From germline, CDR1 is ENHRY and CDR2 SYGVKD. CDR3 size: 14 residues. With 5 bases removed from V and 2 bases from J, the gap between germline ends came to 11 bases. CDR3 bases: TGTGCCATCAGTTCCCAGGACTCCACAGATACGCAGTATTTT. Its protein product is CAISSQDSTDTQYF.

The chain uses TRBV6-5 and TRBJ2-5; 8 bases are shared with TRBD1. The J call may not be correct, given that the DNA end is closer to TRBJ2-7. The CDR3 covers 15 residues. Germline loops: CDR1 MNHEY, CDR2 SVGAGI. The DNA of the CDR3 is TGTGCCAGCAGTATACTTCCGACAGGGGCCTACGAGCAGTACTTC. It codes for CASSILPTGAYEQYF.

Note on this clone: One end of the junction does not line up with germline, which may come from a read error. The chain employs TRBV7-7 and TRBJ2-7; D ambiguous. CDR1 SSHAT and CDR2 FNYEAQ come from the germline V gene (reference sequence). The CDR3 has 13 amino acids. CDR3 in amino acids: CASSFSALDEQYF. As DNA, the CDR3 is TGTGCTAGCAGCTTTTCCGCTCTTGACGAGCAGTACTTC.

The rearrangement joins TRBV11-2 to TRBJ2-2; D call uncertain. Trimming removed 1 base at V and 1 base at J, with 7 bases between. CDR3 length: 15 residues. CDR1 and CDR2 (germline): SGHAT, FQNNGV. CDR3 DNA: TGTGCCAGCAGCTTAGGACTGATGAACACCGGGGAGCTGTTTTTT. Amino acids: CASSLGLMNTGELFF.

V is TRBV12-5 and J is TRBJ2-5, with TRBD1 matching 8 bases. The better agreement between TRBJ2-7 and the DNA end casts doubt on the J call. CDR3 size: 16 residues. The germline V gene has CDR1 LGHNT and CDR2 FRNRAP. The CDR3 is CASGLPRQGSLHEQYF. The CDR3 DNA reads as TGTGCTAGTGGTTTGCCAAGACAGGGGTCACTTCACGAGCAGTACTTC.

This chain connects TRBV5-6 to TRBJ2-6; TRBD1 is a possible D gene (6 bases). CDR3 length: 15 residues. V was clipped by 4 bases and J by 2 bases, with 10 bases between them. CDR1 and CDR2 from the germline V gene are SGHDT and YYEEEE. In nucleotides, the CDR3 is TGTGCCAGCAGCGAACAGGGTGCTGGGGCCAACGTCCTGACTTTC. It encodes CASSEQGAGANVLTF. Looking up the rest from reference TRBV5-6 and TRBJ2-6 gives the full variable domain: DAGVTQSPTHLIKTRGQQVTLRCSPKSGHDTVSWYQQALGQGPQFIFQYYEEEERQRGNFPDRFSGHQFPNYSSELNVNALLLGDSALYLCASSEQGAGANVLTFGAGSRLTVL.

The V and J genes are TRBV29-1 and TRBJ2-1, with TRBD2 as a possible D gene (6 bases). V was cut by 6 bases and J by 7 bases, with 19 bases left in between. The length of the CDR3 is 14 residues. From germline, CDR1 is SQVTM and CDR2 ANQGSEA. The CDR3 loop is CSVFPGVLRNEQFF. The CDR3 region has the DNA TGCAGCGTCTTTCCGGGAGTACTTAGGAATGAGCAGTTCTTC.

V usage is TRBV12-5 and J usage is TRBJ2-7; D perhaps matches TRBD1 (6 bases). V lost 6 bases and J lost 2, with 11 bases in between. This CDR3 contains 13 residues. Germline V gene data show CDR1 as LGHNT and CDR2 as FRNRAP. CDR3 region: CASGPGQTYEQYF. The CDR3 coding sequence is TGTGCTAGTGGACCTGGACAGACCTACGAGCAGTACTTC.

The genes are TRBV10-3 and TRBJ2-1; D not certain. CDR3 length: 15 residues. Germline V gives CDR1 ENHRY, CDR2 SYGVKD. V gave up 3 bases and J gave up 2 bases, with 11 bases separating them. CDR3 protein: CAISDIQAPYNEQFF. CDR3 nucleotide sequence: TGTGCCATCAGTGACATCCAAGCCCCCTACAATGAGCAGTTCTTC.

The V gene is TRBV13, the J gene TRBJ2-4, with TRBD1 matching over 8 bases. CDR1 and CDR2 from the germline V gene are PRHDT and FYEKMQ (reference sequence). This CDR3 has 16 amino acids. V was pared by 5 bases and J by 9 bases, with 15 bases of the junction left unmatched. The CDR3 loop is CASSLSRGPHRAIQYF. CDR3 nucleotide sequence: TGTGCCAGCAGCCTTTCCAGGGGGCCTCACCGAGCCATTCAGTACTTC. Using reference TRBV13 and TRBJ2-4 for the parts outside the CDR3, the full variable domain is AAGVIQSPRHLIKEKRETATLKCYPIPRHDTVYWYQQGPGQDPQFLISFYEKMQSDKGSIPDRFSAQQFSDYHSELNMSSLELGDSALYFCASSLSRGPHRAIQYFGAGTRLSVL.

The rearrangement links TRBV30 to TRBJ2-1; 11 positions match TRBD2. With 1 base clipped from V and 3 bases from J, the junction kept 5 bases outside the gene matches. In germline, CDR1 is GTSNPN, CDR2 SVGIG (reference sequence). CDR3 size: 16 residues. The CDR3 bases are TGTGCCTGGAGTGATAGCGGGGGGGCCGTCTACAATGAGCAGTTCTTC. Translated, it gives CAWSDSGGAVYNEQFF.

The chain has TRBV29-1 and TRBJ2-5; D gene ambiguous. V was clipped by 5 bases and J by 4 bases, with 17 bases between them. CDR3 length equals 14 residues. Germline V gene data show CDR1 as SQVTM and CDR2 as ANQGSEA. CDR3 coding DNA: TGCAGCGTTTCGATGACTTACCCCCCAGAGACCCAGTACTTC. This gives the protein CSVSMTYPPETQYF.

In this sample, this clone turned up once. V usage is TRBV5-4 and J usage is TRBJ2-5; the D gene is possibly TRBD1 (6 bases). Trimming shortened V by 4 bases and J by 4 bases, and 17 bases separated the two germline ends. Per the germline V gene, CDR1 is SGHNT and CDR2 is YYREEE (reference sequence). CDR3 size: 15 residues. In DNA form, the CDR3 reads TGTGCCAGCAGCCTTCCAGGGGCTGTGGCAGAGACCCAGTACTTC. Protein sequence: CASSLPGAVAETQYF.

The chain joins TRBV29-1 to TRBJ1-2; no firm D call. Trimming took 7 bases from V and 5 from J, leaving 14 bases between them. Germline values: CDR1 SQVTM, CDR2 ANQGSEA. The CDR3 runs to 12 residues. In DNA, the CDR3 is TGCAGCGCCAATCAACGGTATTATGGCTACACCTTC. This codes for CSANQRYYGYTF.

This clone was recorded a few times. The chain couples TRBV29-1 to TRBJ2-7; unclear D gene. The CDR3 contains 12 residues. Deletions cut 6 bases from V and 0 bases from J, with 9 bases between. The germline CDR1 and CDR2 sequences are SQVTM and ANQGSEA. Here the CDR3 reads CSVDDSSYEQYF. The CDR3 DNA reads TGCAGCGTCGACGACTCCTCCTACGAGCAGTACTTC.